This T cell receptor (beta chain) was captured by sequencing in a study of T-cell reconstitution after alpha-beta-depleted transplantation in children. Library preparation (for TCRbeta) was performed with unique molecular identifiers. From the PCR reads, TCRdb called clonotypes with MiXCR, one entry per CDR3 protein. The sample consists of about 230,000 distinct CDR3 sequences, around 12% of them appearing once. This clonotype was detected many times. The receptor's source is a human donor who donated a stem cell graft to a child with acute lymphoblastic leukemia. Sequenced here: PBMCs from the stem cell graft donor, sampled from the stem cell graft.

CDR3 protein: CSAMPGRNTGELFF. Written as DNA, the CDR3 is TGCAGTGCTATGCCGGGACGAAACACCGGGGAGCTGTTTTTT. V gene TRBV20-1 combines with J gene TRBJ2-2; perhaps D is TRBD1 or TRBD2 (5 bases each). The V end lost 4 bases, the J end lost 2 bases, and 11 bases lay between the germline ends. This CDR3 spans 14 amino acids. CDR1 is DFQATT and CDR2 is SNEGSKA in the germline V gene (reference sequence).